This entry lists 21 T cell receptor beta chains sequenced from one sample in a study of CD8 T cells in ankylosing spondylitis. TCRdb reanalysed the 5' RACE reads using MiXCR and keeps one entry per CDR3 protein. There are 100,000 to 150,000 distinct CDR3 sequences in the sample; 7% to 10% occur only once, and 3.3% lies in the top ten. The sample taken for sequencing was blood, either unsorted or a sorted T cell fraction (not recorded which). All receptors come from a male donor with ankylosing spondylitis or in good health (not recorded which).

This clonotype was found many times. V and J are TRBV12-3 or TRBV12-4 and TRBJ2-1; 7 positions agree with TRBD1. This CDR3 is built from 15 residues. Unmatched junction bases numbered 9, after V lost 4 bases and J lost 6 bases. The DNA for the CDR3 is TGTGCCAGCAGTTCGCCGGGACAGAAACTCAATGAGCAGTTCTTC. Its protein product is CASSSPGQKLNEQFF.

The V call is TRBV7-2, the J call TRBJ2-7; perhaps TRBD1 as D (6 bases). The germline CDR1 and CDR2 sequences are SGHTA and FQGNSA. The V end was cut by 5 bases, the J end by 4 bases, with 15 bases between. The CDR3 contains 14 residues. CDR3 bases: TGTGCCAGCAGCCAGAGGGGACACCGATACGAGCAGTACTTC. Translating it yields CASSQRGHRYEQYF.

Points on this clonotype: A read error is possible here, since a much larger clone lies one base away. The chain carries TRBV5-6 and TRBJ2-1; D unclear. This CDR3 contains 16 residues. The germline V and J ends were trimmed by 2 bases and 0 bases, with 12 bases remaining between them. Per germline, CDR1 SGHDT and CDR2 YYEEEE. The CDR3 is CASSFRRLSSYNEQFF. The CDR3 nucleotides read TGTGCCAGCAGCTTTAGGCGCCTCAGCTCCTACAATGAGCAGTTCTTC.

There are many counts of this clonotype. The rearrangement links TRBV4-2 to TRBJ2-3; D remains ambiguous. Germline assignment: CDR1 LGHNA and CDR2 YNFKEQ. Trimming stripped 0 bases from V and 7 bases from J, with 14 bases between. The CDR3 contains 15 residues. CDR3 protein: CASSQEAQLGYTQYF. The CDR3 nucleotides read TGTGCCAGCAGCCAAGAGGCGCAGCTAGGATATACGCAGTATTTT.

In this sample, this clonotype turned up many times. The chain couples TRBV27 to TRBJ1-5; D uncertain. The V and J ends lost 3 bases and 0 bases respectively, with 9 bases between them. Germline V gene data show CDR1 as MNHEY and CDR2 as SMNVEV (reference sequence). This CDR3 region has 15 residues. The CDR3 spells CASSFSANSNQPQHF. For the CDR3, the DNA is TGTGCCAGCAGTTTTTCGGCTAATAGCAATCAGCCCCAGCATTTT.

The genes are TRBV27 and TRBJ2-2; no definite D call. The V gene's germline CDR1 is MNHEY and CDR2 SMNVEV (reference sequence). Trimming pared 3 bases from V and 5 bases from J, leaving 10 bases between. CDR3 length: 14 residues. The CDR3 region is CASSFWSETGELFF. CDR3 DNA: TGTGCCAGCAGTTTTTGGTCGGAAACCGGGGAGCTGTTTTTT.

This clonotype showed up just a few times. The rearrangement links TRBV29-1 to TRBJ2-7; 8 nucleotides agree with TRBD2. CDR1 is SQVTM, CDR2 ANQGSEA, per germline. V gave up 7 bases and J gave up 0 bases; unmatched junction bases: 11. The CDR3 has 15 residues. CDR3 sequence reads: CSALLPGGSSYEQYF. In nucleotides, the CDR3 is TGCAGCGCTCTTTTACCGGGGGGGTCCTCCTACGAGCAGTACTTC.

The rearrangement uses TRBV2 and TRBJ1-5; D is ambiguous. This CDR3 region has 14 residues. Looked up from germline, CDR1 is SNHLY and CDR2 is FYNNEI. V gave up 4 bases and J gave up 1 base, with 8 bases separating them. CDR3 amino acids: CASSAGLSNQPQHF. The CDR3 DNA is TGTGCCAGCAGTGCCGGGTTGAGCAATCAGCCCCAGCATTTT.

This clonotype was counted many times. The V call is TRBV11-1, the J call TRBJ2-1; tentatively, D is TRBD2 (5 bases). Trimming took off 1 base at V and 6 bases at J, with 16 bases between the two ends. The length of the CDR3 is 16 residues. Germline V CDR1 and CDR2: SGHAT, FQDESV (reference sequence). CDR3 coding DNA: TGTGCCAGCAGCTTAGGACCCGGACTGGAGATCAATGAGCAGTTCTTC. Translated, it gives CASSLGPGLEINEQFF.

This clonotype was recorded a few times. The V call is TRBV7-2, the J call TRBJ2-2, with TRBD1 matching over 11 bases. Germline lookup yields CDR1 SGHTA and CDR2 FQGNSA. The CDR3 is 16 residues long. With V trimmed by 5 bases and J by 6 bases, 8 bases remained unmatched. Here the CDR3 DNA reads TGTGCCAGCAGCCTAAGGACAGGGGGCGTCGCCGGGGAGCTGTTTTTT. Amino acids: CASSLRTGGVAGELFF.

This clonotype was recorded many times. The rearrangement links TRBV14 to TRBJ2-7; 10 bases match TRBD1. The CDR3 is 17 amino acids. J lost 2 bases, V lost 5 bases, and 12 bases had no gene match. Germline loops: CDR1 SGHDN, CDR2 FVKESK. This chain's CDR3 is CASSSRDRGGPTYEQYF. The CDR3 DNA reads as TGTGCCAGCAGCTCCCGGGACAGGGGAGGGCCAACCTACGAGCAGTACTTC. Based on the CDR3 plus reference TRBV14 and TRBJ2-7, the full variable domain is EAGVTQFPSHSVIEKGQTVTLRCDPISGHDNLYWYRRVMGKEIKFLLHFVKESKQDESGMPNNRFLAERTGGTYSTLKVQPAELEDSGVYFCASSSRDRGGPTYEQYFGPGTRLTVT.

This clonotype was recorded a few times. V usage is TRBV6-1 and J usage is TRBJ2-4; possibly TRBD1 or TRBD2 for D (6 bases each). CDR3 size: 14 residues. Germline V gene data show CDR1 as MNHNS and CDR2 as SASEGT. With 8 bases removed from V and 0 bases from J, the gap between germline ends came to 11 bases. This chain's CDR3 is CASRGPGAKNIQYF. For the CDR3, the DNA is TGTGCCAGCCGGGGGCCCGGAGCCAAAAACATTCAGTACTTC.

This clonotype was seen repeatedly, ten times or more. V usage is TRBV12-3 or TRBV12-4 and J usage is TRBJ2-2, with TRBD1 matching over 8 bases. This CDR3 is 18 amino acids long. The V segment lost 6 bases and the J segment 2 bases; nucleotides outside the gene matches: 14. CDR3 sequence: CASRPGQVGFPNTGELFF. The CDR3 DNA sequence: TGTGCCAGCAGACCGGGACAGGTTGGATTCCCAAACACCGGGGAGCTGTTTTTT.

In its sample, this clonotype was seen a few times. The chain joins TRBV27 to TRBJ1-6; D gene unclear. The V end lost 5 bases, the J end lost 11 bases, and 16 bases lay between the germline ends. Germline V gene lookup returns CDR1 MNHEY and CDR2 SMNVEV (reference sequence). CDR3 length: 14 residues. Written as DNA, the CDR3 is TGTGCCAGCAGTCTCCGCCTCCAAGGCGCACCCCTCCACTTT. Its protein is CASSLRLQGAPLHF.

The table lists this clonotype with a few counts. V and J are TRBV7-2 and TRBJ1-3; D remains unclear. Germline V lookup: CDR1 SGHTA, CDR2 FQGNSA. The CDR3 has 15 residues. V lost 1 base, J lost 2 bases, and 9 bases lay in between. The CDR3 region has the DNA TGTGCCAGCAGCTTAGTTTCAGGCGCTGGAAACACCATATATTTT. It yields the protein CASSLVSGAGNTIYF. The full variable domain, its missing parts supplied by reference TRBV7-2 and TRBJ1-3, is GAGVSQSPSNKVTEKGKDVELRCDPISGHTALYWYRQSLGQGLEFLIYFQGNSAPDKSGLPSDRFSAERTGGSVSTLTIQRTQQEDSAVYLCASSLVSGAGNTIYFGEGSWLTVV.

A few counts support this clonotype. The V and J genes are TRBV20-1 and TRBJ2-7, with D possibly being TRBD2 (6 bases). CDR1 and CDR2 (germline): DFQATT, SNEGSKA (reference sequence). This CDR3 is 14 amino acids long. Trimming removed 3 bases at V and 6 bases at J, with 18 bases between. CDR3 coding DNA: TGCAGTGCTAGGACATTAAGGGGACTCACCGAGCAGTACTTC. This gives the protein CSARTLRGLTEQYF.

The rearrangement uses TRBV12-3 or TRBV12-4 and TRBJ2-1; 7 bases agree with TRBD1. CDR3 length: 15 residues. The V segment lost 2 bases and the J segment 7 bases; nucleotides outside the gene matches: 8. The CDR3 spells CASSLLTGSWNEQFF. CDR3 nucleotides: TGTGCCAGCAGTTTATTGACAGGGTCATGGAATGAGCAGTTCTTC.

A remark on this clonotype: One base away lies a much larger clone, so this may be a sequencing read error. The chain employs TRBV7-2 and TRBJ1-3; TRBD1 matches 8 bases. Trimming took 5 bases from V and 0 from J; bases not matched to a gene: 9. Germline CDR1 reads SGHTA; CDR2 reads FQGNSA. This CDR3 comprises 17 residues. The DNA for the CDR3 is TGTGCCAGCAGCGGTTGGGGGCAGGGGGCCTCTGGAAACACCATATATTTT. Its translation is CASSGWGQGASGNTIYF.

This clonotype was counted a few times. The chain couples TRBV7-9 to TRBJ2-7; a possible D gene is TRBD1 (5 bases). The CDR3 runs to 15 residues. In germline, CDR1 is SEHNR, CDR2 FQNEAQ (reference sequence). V shed 4 bases and J shed 6 bases, with 19 bases lying between them. CDR3 in amino acids: CASSSLPRGQSEQYF. The CDR3 DNA reads TGTGCCAGCAGCTCCCTCCCTAGGGGCCAATCCGAGCAGTACTTC.

This clonotype was counted ten times or more. This CDR3 reads CASSPMTGAGNSPLHF. The DNA for the CDR3 is TGTGCCAGCAGCCCGATGACAGGGGCGGGTAATTCACCCCTCCACTTT. V and J are TRBV7-2 and TRBJ1-6; 8 positions match TRBD1. CDR1 SGHTA and CDR2 FQGNSA come from the germline V gene. V was clipped by 5 bases and J by 6 bases; unmatched bases: 9. The CDR3 has 16 amino acids.

This clonotype was found a few times. The chain employs TRBV28 and TRBJ2-1; D is unclear. Germline CDR1 and CDR2: MDHEN and SYDVKM. V was cut by 5 bases and J by 2 bases, with 13 bases left in between. The CDR3 runs 15 residues. The CDR3 region is CASSTQTLPYNEQFF. Written as DNA, the CDR3 is TGTGCCAGCAGTACCCAGACTCTACCCTACAATGAGCAGTTCTTC.